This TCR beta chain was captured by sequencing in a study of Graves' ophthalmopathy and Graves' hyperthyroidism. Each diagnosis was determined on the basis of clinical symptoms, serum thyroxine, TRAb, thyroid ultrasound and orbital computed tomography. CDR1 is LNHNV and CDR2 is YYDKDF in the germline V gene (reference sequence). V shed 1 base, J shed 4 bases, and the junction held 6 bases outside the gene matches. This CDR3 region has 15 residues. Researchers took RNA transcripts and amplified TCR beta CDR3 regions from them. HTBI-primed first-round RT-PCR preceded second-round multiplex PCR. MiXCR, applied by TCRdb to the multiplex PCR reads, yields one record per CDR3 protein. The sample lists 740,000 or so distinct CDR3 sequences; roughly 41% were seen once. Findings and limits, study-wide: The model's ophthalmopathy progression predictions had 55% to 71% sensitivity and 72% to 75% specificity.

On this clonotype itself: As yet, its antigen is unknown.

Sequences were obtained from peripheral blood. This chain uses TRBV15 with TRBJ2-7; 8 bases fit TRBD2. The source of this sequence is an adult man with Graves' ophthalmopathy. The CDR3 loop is CATSRGSTSGYEQYF. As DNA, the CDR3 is TGTGCCACCAGCAGAGGAAGCACTAGCGGATACGAGCAGTACTTC.